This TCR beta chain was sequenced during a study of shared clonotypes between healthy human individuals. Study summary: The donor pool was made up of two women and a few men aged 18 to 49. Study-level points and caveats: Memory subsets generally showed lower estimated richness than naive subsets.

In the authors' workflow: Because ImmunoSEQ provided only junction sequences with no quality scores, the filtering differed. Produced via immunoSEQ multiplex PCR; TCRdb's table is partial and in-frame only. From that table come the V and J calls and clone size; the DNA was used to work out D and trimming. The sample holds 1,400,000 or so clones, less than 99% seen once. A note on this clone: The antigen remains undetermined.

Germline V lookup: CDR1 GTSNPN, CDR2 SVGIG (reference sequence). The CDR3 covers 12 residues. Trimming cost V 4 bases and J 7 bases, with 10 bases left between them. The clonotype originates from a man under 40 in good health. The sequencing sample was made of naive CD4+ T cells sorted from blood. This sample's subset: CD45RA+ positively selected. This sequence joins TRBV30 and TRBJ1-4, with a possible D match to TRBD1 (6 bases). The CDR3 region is CAWTQGSEKLFF. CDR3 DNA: TGTGCCTGGACTCAGGGGAGTGAAAAACTGTTTTTT.